The entry below gives a single T cell receptor beta chain sequence along with its context. Its matching antigen is unknown. The sample is drawn from a study of cytomegalovirus exposure and HLA in healthy donors. Looking at the study overall: It was reported in a later analysis that the same platform had been used for the roughly 130 validation repertoires as for the approximately 670 first-cohort repertoires.

Study results and limitations: Subsequent analysis of the roughly 120 validation repertoires found a tendency for first-cohort TCR clusters to co-occur. A classifier reportedly called cytomegalovirus status with high sensitivity and specificity. There were a few CMV-associated chains whose specificity for CMV antigens was confirmed in vitro.

Profiling relied on immunoSEQ multiplex PCR, and the TCRdb table lists in-frame clones only, not all of them. The table records approximately 100,000 clones, roughly 84% of them present only once. Germline V gene sequence: CDR1 MGHRA, CDR2 YSYEKL. The germline V and J ends were trimmed by 1 base and 6 bases, with 9 bases remaining between them. The CDR3 is 14 amino acids. V gene TRBV4-1 combines with J gene TRBJ2-2, with TRBD2 as a possible D gene (5 bases). Sequenced input: PBMCs. This receptor was obtained from a man aged 18 to 30 in good health and CMV-seropositive. CDR3 loop: CASSQVAGAGELFF. The CDR3 nucleotides are TGCGCCAGCAGCCAAGTCGCGGGCGCCGGGGAGCTGTTTTTT.